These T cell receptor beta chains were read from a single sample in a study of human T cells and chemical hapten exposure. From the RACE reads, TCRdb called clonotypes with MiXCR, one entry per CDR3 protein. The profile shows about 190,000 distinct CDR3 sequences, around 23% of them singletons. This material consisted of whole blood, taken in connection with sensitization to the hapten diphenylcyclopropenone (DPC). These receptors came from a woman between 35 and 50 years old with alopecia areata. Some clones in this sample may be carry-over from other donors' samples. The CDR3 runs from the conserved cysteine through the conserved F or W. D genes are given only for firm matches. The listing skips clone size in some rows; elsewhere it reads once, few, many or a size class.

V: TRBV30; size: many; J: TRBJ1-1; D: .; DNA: TGTGCCTGGAGTGTACAAGCTAACACTGAAGCTTTCTTT; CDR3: CAWSVQANTEAFF
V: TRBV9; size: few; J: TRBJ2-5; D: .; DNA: TGTGCCAGCAGCGTAGATCCGGGAATAGAGACCCAGTACTTC; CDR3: CASSVDPGIETQYF
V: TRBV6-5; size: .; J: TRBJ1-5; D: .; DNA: TGTGCCAGCAGTTGGGGCGGGGATCAGCCCCAGCATTTT; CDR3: CASSWGGDQPQHF
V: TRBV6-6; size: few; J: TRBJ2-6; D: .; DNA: TGTGCCAGCAGTAGAGGGGGCTCTGGGGCCAACGTCCTGACTTTC; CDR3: CASSRGGSGANVLTF
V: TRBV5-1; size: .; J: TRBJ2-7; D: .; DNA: TGCGCCAGCAGCTTGGGCCAGGGTTCGGACGAGCAGTACTTC; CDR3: CASSLGQGSDEQYF
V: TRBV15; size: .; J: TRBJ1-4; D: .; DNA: TGTGCCACCAGCAGAGAGGGCAGGGCGGGGACTAATGAAAAACTGTTTTTT; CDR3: CATSREGRAGTNEKLFF
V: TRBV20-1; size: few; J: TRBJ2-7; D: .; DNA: TGCAGTGCTAGAGGAGTTGCGAAAAGACCCTACGAGCAGTACTTC; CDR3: CSARGVAKRPYEQYF
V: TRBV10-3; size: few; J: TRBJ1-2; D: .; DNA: TGTGCCATCAGTGAGTCGAGTCTGACTCCTAACTATGGCTACACCTTC; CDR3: CAISESSLTPNYGYTF
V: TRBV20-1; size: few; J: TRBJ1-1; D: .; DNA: TGCAGTGCTAGCAGACGTGTGGAAGAAGCTTTCTTT; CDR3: CSASRRVEEAFF
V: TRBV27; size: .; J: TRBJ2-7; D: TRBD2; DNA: TGTGCCAGCAGTTTGGGCGGGAGCGCCTCCTACGAGCAGTACTTC; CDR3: CASSLGGSASYEQYF
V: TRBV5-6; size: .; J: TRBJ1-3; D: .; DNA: TGTGCCAGCAGCGGATACAGGGTCCGGGGGGACACCATATATTTT; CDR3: CASSGYRVRGDTIYF
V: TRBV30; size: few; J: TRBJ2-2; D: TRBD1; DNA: TGTGCCTGGGACAGGGGGCGCCGTACCGGGGAGCTGTTTTTT; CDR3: CAWDRGRRTGELFF
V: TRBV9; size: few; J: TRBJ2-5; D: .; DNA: TGTGCCAGCAGCCCGGCCCCCGTTTTAACGGGAATTGGGGAGACCCAGTACTTC; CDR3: CASSPAPVLTGIGETQYF
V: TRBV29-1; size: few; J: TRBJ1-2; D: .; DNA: TGCAGCGTTGATTTGGCCAGGGGTTATGGCTACACCTTC; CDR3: CSVDLARGYGYTF
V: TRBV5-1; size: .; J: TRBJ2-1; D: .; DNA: TGCGCCAGCAGCCCGGCCGGTGGGGGGGCCTCCTACAATGAGCAGTTCTTC; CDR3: CASSPAGGGASYNEQFF
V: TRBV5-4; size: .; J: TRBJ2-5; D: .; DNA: TGTGCCAGCAGACGGGACTTCCAAGAGACCCAGTACTTC; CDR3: CASRRDFQETQYF
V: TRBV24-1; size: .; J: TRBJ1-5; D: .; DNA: TGTGCCACCAGTGATTTGCAAACAGGGAAGCCCCAGCATTTT; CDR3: CATSDLQTGKPQHF
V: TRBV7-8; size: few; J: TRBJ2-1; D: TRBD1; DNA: TGTGCCAGCAGCTTAGGTAGCCGACAGGGCTACAATGAGCAGTTCTTC; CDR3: CASSLGSRQGYNEQFF
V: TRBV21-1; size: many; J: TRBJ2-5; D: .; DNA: TGTGCCAGCAGCAAACCACAGGGGGAAGAGACCCAGTACTTC; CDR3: CASSKPQGEETQYF
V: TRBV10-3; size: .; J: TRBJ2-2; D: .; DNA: TGTGCCATCGGCGAGGCTCGGGCAAACACCGGGGAGCTGTTTTTT; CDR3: CAIGEARANTGELFF
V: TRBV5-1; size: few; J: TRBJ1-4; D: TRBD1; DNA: TGCGCCAGCAGCCCCGGGACAGGGCTTCAGTTGGTCGAAAAACTGTTTTTT; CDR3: CASSPGTGLQLVEKLFF
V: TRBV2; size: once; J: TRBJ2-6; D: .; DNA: TGTGCCAGCAGTGAAGCGGTCAGACCTGGGGCCAACGTCCTGACTTTC; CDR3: CASSEAVRPGANVLTF
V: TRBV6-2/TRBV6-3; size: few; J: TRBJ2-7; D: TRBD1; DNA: TGTGCCAGCAGTCCGACAGGGAATGAGCAGTACTTC; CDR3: CASSPTGNEQYF
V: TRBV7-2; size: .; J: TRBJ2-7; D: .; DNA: TGTGCCAGCAGCCTTGGCGGGTACTACGAGCAGTACTTC; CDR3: CASSLGGYYEQYF